This T cell receptor (beta chain) emerged from a study of T-cell reconstitution after alpha-beta-depleted transplantation in children. Study-level results: At one year after transplant, newly produced T cells mostly accounted for T-cell counts and diversity. After transplant, at about two months, alpha-beta T cells were reportedly derived from several hundred expanded graft clones. Some patients showed high day-60 TCRbeta diversity, which derived from surviving recipient T cells and thymic progenitors.

Unique molecular identifiers featured in how the TCRbeta library was prepared. TCRdb reanalysed the PCR reads using MiXCR and keeps one entry per CDR3 protein. The sample contains some 830,000 distinct CDR3 sequences, around 15% of which appear only once. About this clonotype itself: Its antigen is undetermined.

The CDR3 has 13 amino acids. Trimming took off 7 bases at V and 3 bases at J, with 16 bases between the two ends. From germline, CDR1 is DFQATT and CDR2 SNEGSKA (reference sequence). The sequencing here drew on PBMCs, mostly from graft donor cells, taken 360 days after TCRalphabeta/CD19-depleted stem cell transplant. The receptor was derived from a male patient younger than 18 who had a stem cell transplant for acute lymphoblastic leukemia, so the T cells may come from the graft donor. The chain couples TRBV20-1 to TRBJ2-7; D possibly matches TRBD1 or TRBD2 (5 bases each). The CDR3 reads CSGEGRNFYEQYF. The CDR3 region has the DNA TGCAGTGGAGAGGGGCGGAATTTCTACGAGCAGTACTTC.